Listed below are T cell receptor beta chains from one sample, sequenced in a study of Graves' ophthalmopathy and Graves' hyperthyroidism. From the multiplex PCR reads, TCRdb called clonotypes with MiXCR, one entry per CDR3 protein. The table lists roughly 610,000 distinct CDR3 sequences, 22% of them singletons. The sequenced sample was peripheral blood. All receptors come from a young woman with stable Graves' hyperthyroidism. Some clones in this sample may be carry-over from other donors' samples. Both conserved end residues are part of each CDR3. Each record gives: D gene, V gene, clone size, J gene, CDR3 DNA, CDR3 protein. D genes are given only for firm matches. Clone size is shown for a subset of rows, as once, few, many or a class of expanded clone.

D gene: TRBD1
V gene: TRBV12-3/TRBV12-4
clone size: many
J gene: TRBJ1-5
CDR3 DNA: TGTGCCAGCAGTTGGGATCAGGGGGCTCAGCCCCAGCATTTT
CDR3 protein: CASSWDQGAQPQHF

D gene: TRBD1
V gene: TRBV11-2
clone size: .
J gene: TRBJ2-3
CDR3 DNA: TGTGCCAGCAGCTTTACAGGGGCTGGAGTAGATACGCAGTATTTT
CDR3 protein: CASSFTGAGVDTQYF

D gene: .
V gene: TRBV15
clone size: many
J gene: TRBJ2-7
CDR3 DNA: TGTGCCACCAGCTTAGAACCCTCCTACGAGCAGTACTTC
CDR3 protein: CATSLEPSYEQYF

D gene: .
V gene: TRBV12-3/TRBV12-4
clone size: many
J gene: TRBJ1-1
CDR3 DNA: TGTGCCAGCAGTTTAAGGGAGTCAGGCACTGAAGCTTTCTTT
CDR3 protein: CASSLRESGTEAFF

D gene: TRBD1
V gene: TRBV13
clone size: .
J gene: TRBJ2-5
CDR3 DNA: TGTGCCAGCAGCTCAAGGGGACAGAACCAAGAGACCCAGTACTTC
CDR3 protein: CASSSRGQNQETQYF

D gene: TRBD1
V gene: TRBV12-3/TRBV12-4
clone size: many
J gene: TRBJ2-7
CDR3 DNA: TGTGCCAGCAGTTTTGGTAGGGACAGGGAAACCAACTCCTACGAGCAGTACTTC
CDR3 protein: CASSFGRDRETNSYEQYF

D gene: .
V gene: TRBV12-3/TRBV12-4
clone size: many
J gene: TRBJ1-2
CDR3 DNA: TGTGCCAGCAGTTTGGGGCAGCACGGTTACACCTTC
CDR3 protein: CASSLGQHGYTF

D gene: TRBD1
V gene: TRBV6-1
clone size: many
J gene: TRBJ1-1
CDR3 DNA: TGTGCCAGCATGACAGGGGGCTGGGGCACTGAAGCTTTCTTT
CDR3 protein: CASMTGGWGTEAFF

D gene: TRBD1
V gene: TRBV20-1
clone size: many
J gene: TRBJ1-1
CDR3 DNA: TGCAGTGCTAGTAATGGGGACAGCGAAGAAGCTTTCTTT
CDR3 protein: CSASNGDSEEAFF

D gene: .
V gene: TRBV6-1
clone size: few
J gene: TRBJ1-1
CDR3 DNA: TGTGCCAGCAGTGAAGATCGGGGGAGGAACACTGAAGCTTTCTTT
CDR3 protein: CASSEDRGRNTEAFF

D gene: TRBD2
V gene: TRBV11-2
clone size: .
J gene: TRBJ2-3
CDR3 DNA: TGTGCCAGCAGCTTAGATGTCAGCGGGGCGCCTTCGACAGATACGCAGTATTTT
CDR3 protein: CASSLDVSGAPSTDTQYF

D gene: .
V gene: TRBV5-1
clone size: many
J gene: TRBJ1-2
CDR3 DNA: TGCGCCAGCAGTTCGGACAGTATGGGCTACACCTTC
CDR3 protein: CASSSDSMGYTF

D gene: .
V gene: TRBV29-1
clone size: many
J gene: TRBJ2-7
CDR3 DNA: TGCAGCGTTGTGCAGGCCTACGAGCAGTACTTC
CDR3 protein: CSVVQAYEQYF

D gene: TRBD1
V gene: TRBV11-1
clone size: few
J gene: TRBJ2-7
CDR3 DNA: TGTGCCAGCAGCCCTTCCGTAGGGACAGGGTTCCCAGGCGAGCAGTACTTC
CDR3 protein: CASSPSVGTGFPGEQYF

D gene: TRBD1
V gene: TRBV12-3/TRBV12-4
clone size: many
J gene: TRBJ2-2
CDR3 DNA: TGTGCCAGCAGACCCGGGACAGATAGGGGGACCGGGGAGCTGTTTTTT
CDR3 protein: CASRPGTDRGTGELFF

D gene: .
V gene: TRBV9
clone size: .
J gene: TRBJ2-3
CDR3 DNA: TGTGCCAGCAGCGTAGTTGGAGGGACTAGCACAGATACGCAGTATTTT
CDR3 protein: CASSVVGGTSTDTQYF

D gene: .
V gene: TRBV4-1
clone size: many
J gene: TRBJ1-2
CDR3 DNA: TGCGCCAGCAGCCAAGACAGGGGCAGGGTCCCCTACTATGGCTACACCTTC
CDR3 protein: CASSQDRGRVPYYGYTF

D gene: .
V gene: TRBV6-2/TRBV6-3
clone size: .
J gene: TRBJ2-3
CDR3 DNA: TGTGCCAGCAGCCGTCCCTACACAGATACGCAGTATTTT
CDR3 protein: CASSRPYTDTQYF

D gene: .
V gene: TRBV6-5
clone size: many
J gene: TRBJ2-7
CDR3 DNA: TGTGCCAGCAGTTACTCGAAGGGGGGTGGGCAGTACTTC
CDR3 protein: CASSYSKGGGQYF

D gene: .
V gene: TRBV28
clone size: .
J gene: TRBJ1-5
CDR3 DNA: TGTGCCAGCTTGGTGGGAGGAAGGGGCAATCAGCCCCAGCATTTT
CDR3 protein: CASLVGGRGNQPQHF

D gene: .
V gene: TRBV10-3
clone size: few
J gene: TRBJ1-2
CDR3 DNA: TGTGCCATCAGTAGTCGCTCCTATGGCTACACCTTC
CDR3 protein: CAISSRSYGYTF

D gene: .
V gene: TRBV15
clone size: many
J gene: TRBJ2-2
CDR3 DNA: TGTGCCACCAGCAGTTCCGGGACAATGAACACCGGGGAGCTGTTTTTT
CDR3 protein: CATSSSGTMNTGELFF

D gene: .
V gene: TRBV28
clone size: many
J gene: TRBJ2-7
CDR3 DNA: TGTGCCAGCAGTTGGGAACCGGGACTTCGGGAGCAGTACTTC
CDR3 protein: CASSWEPGLREQYF

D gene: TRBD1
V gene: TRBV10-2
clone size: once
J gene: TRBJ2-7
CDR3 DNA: TGCGCCAGCTACGCCGGGACAGGGGTATACGAGCAGTACTTC
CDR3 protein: CASYAGTGVYEQYF

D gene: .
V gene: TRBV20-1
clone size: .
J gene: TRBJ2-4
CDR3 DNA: TGCAGTGCTAGACTCAGCGGTGCTAATTACGGGATTCAGTACTTC
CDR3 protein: CSARLSGANYGIQYF

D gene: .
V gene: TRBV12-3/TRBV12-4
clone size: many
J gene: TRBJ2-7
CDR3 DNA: TGTGCCAGCAGTCCCCACGGGCACGAGCAGTACTTC
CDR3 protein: CASSPHGHEQYF

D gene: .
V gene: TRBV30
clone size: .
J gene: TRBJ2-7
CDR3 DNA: TGTGCCTGGAGTGCTGAATCCTCATACGAGCAGTACTTC
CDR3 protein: CAWSAESSYEQYF

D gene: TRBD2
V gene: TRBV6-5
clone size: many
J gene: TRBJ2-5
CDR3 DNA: TGTGCCAGCAAGGTAGCGGGGCTACAAGAGACCCAGTACTTC
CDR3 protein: CASKVAGLQETQYF

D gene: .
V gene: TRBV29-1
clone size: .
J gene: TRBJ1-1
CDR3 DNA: TGCAGCGTTGCCCCGACGGCGAACACTGAAGCTTTCTTT
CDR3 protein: CSVAPTANTEAFF

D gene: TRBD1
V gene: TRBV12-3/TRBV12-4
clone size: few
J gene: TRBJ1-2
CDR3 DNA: TGTGCCAGCAGCTTAGGGGGCAGGGGGAAAGATGGCTACACCTTC
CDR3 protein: CASSLGGRGKDGYTF